This T cell receptor beta chain appears in the sequencing data of a study of blood T cell repertoires in COVID-19. Study details: COVID-19 samples collected from the United States, Italy and Spain covered acute and convalescent phases. From T cells, B-cell-depleted T cells, or PBMCs came the material, which was cDNA or gDNA.

Authors' data handling: Nucleated cell counts were estimated from reference gene primer amplification. Sequencing was performed with immunoSEQ multiplex PCR; in TCRdb, only in-frame clones are kept and a portion is missing. V and J calls and clone size are as listed in that table; D and trimming were resolved from the DNA. The sample comprises 200,000 to 300,000 clones, 70% to 90% of which are singletons, and approximately 0.7% rests with the top ten. The CDR3 runs to 19 residues. Germline CDR1 LNHDA, CDR2 SQIVND (reference sequence). Losses at the gene ends were 4 bases for V and 6 bases for J; bases not matched to a gene: 24.

The clonotype originates from a human donor in a cohort sampled during active COVID-19. V is TRBV19 and J is TRBJ2-7; 7 nucleotides agree with TRBD2. Source material: peripheral blood. The CDR3 is CASSSRHRTNPAGVGEQYF. In nucleotides, the CDR3 is TGTGCCAGTAGTAGCAGACACCGGACTAACCCGGCGGGGGTGGGCGAGCAGTACTTC.